The 27 T cell receptor beta chains below were found in one sample sequenced in a study of T cells expressing NK-cell markers. TCRdb processed the 5' RACE reads again and assigns one entry to each CDR3 protein, with no DNA. This sample contains about 460,000 distinct CDR3 sequences. Material for sequencing was blood T cells: a sorted CD56 or NKG2C T cell subset, CD4+ or CD8+ T cells, or bulk PBMC T cells (not recorded which). Receptors were obtained from a woman between 50 and 59 years old in good health.

This rearrangement joins TRBV3-1 to TRBJ2-1; TCRdb names TRBD1, which stays unverified in the absence of DNA. The CDR3 covers 14 residues. Germline lookup yields CDR1 LGHDT and CDR2 YNNKEL (reference sequence). The CDR3 spells CASTWGSGLSEQFF.

The chain has TRBV30 and TRBJ2-2. CDR3 length: 13 amino acids. Germline loops: CDR1 GTSNPN, CDR2 SVGIG (reference sequence). CDR3 region: CAWSAAAAGELFF.

The chain recombines TRBV5-1 with TRBJ2-1; the TCRdb call, TRBD2, lacks DNA for checking. CDR1 and CDR2 (germline): SGHRS, YFSETQ. This CDR3 comprises 14 residues. The CDR3 sequence: CATQRGGSFDEQFF.

The CDR3: CASSAPSGNIYEQYF. The chain has TRBV7-9 and TRBJ2-7; TCRdb designates TRBD2, a call that cannot be tested without DNA. In germline, CDR1 is SEHNR, CDR2 FQNEAQ (reference sequence). The CDR3 extends over 15 amino acids.

The chain is built from TRBV27 and TRBJ2-7; with no DNA, the TCRdb D assignment of TRBD2 cannot be verified. This CDR3 is built from 16 residues. The germline CDR1 and CDR2 sequences are MNHEY and SMNVEV (reference sequence). CDR3 loop: CASSPLGTSGRYEQYF.

The chain recombines TRBV24-1 with TRBJ2-2; absent DNA, TCRdb's TRBD2 call cannot be checked. The germline V gene encodes CDR1 KGHDR and CDR2 SFDVKD. This CDR3 has 12 amino acids. The CDR3 spells CATSRGTGELFF.

The chain is built from TRBV5-1 and TRBJ2-1; the TRBD1 assignment by TCRdb is unverifiable without DNA. CDR1 and CDR2 (germline): SGHRS, YFSETQ. The CDR3 is 11 residues long. The CDR3 loop is CASSSPGVQFF.

The chain has TRBV7-8 and TRBJ2-5; TCRdb names TRBD1, which stays unverified in the absence of DNA. The CDR3 covers 15 residues. Germline V gene sequence: CDR1 SGHVS, CDR2 FQNEAQ. CDR3 residues: CASSLAEWDRQTQYF.

The J gene is TRBJ1-2, the V gene TRBV12-3 or TRBV12-4; TCRdb designates TRBD1, a call that cannot be tested without DNA. This CDR3 is built from 13 residues. CDR3 in amino acids: CASNHRRLGGYTF.

The chain uses TRBV13 and TRBJ2-7; TCRdb lists TRBD1, though no DNA is available to test this call. The CDR3 is 15 residues long. Germline loops: CDR1 PRHDT, CDR2 FYEKMQ (reference sequence). CDR3 in amino acids: CASSPLQGASYEQYF.

The chain is built from TRBV5-6 and TRBJ2-1. Germline CDR1 SGHDT, CDR2 YYEEEE. This CDR3 comprises 13 residues. CDR3 sequence reads: CASSLVESNEQFF.

The J gene is TRBJ2-3, the V gene TRBV3-1; TCRdb reports TRBD2, a call that lacks DNA to check it against. This CDR3 is 16 amino acids long. Germline lookup yields CDR1 LGHDT and CDR2 YNNKEL (reference sequence). This chain's CDR3 is CASGPIGGGQTDTQYF.

The J gene is TRBJ1-5, the V gene TRBV28; without DNA, the TCRdb call of TRBD1 cannot be checked. This CDR3 has 14 residues. Germline CDR1 MDHEN, CDR2 SYDVKM. The CDR3 sequence: CASSQTGRGQPQHF.

The rearrangement links TRBV12-5 to TRBJ2-1; TCRdb reports TRBD1, a call that lacks DNA to check it against. This CDR3 is 17 amino acids long. Germline V lookup: CDR1 LGHNT, CDR2 FRNRAP. CDR3 protein: CARLSRGRLAGVDEQFF.

The chain recombines TRBV5-1 with TRBJ2-7; TCRdb's D call, TRBD2, is unchecked because there is no DNA. Germline V CDR1 and CDR2: SGHRS, YFSETQ. The CDR3 length is 16 residues. The CDR3 is CASSLRLAGGWHEQYF.

The rearrangement uses TRBV27 and TRBJ2-1; TCRdb's D gene call, TRBD2, goes unchecked for lack of DNA. The germline CDR1 and CDR2 sequences are MNHEY and SMNVEV (reference sequence). The CDR3 covers 15 residues. CDR3: CASTSSGRVGSEQFF.

The chain combines TRBV5-1 with TRBJ1-1. The V gene's germline CDR1 is SGHRS and CDR2 YFSETQ. This CDR3 comprises 14 residues. The chain's CDR3 is CASRSRVENTEAFF.

The chain is built from TRBV12-3 or TRBV12-4 and TRBJ2-5; TCRdb selects TRBD1, and the lack of DNA leaves this call unchecked. The CDR3 runs to 14 residues. The CDR3 spells CASSAGTTSETQYF.

The chain links TRBV3-1 to TRBJ1-1. This CDR3 has 12 amino acids. The germline V gene has CDR1 LGHDT and CDR2 YNNKEL (reference sequence). CDR3 protein: CASSQEDSEAFF.

The V gene is TRBV5-5, the J gene TRBJ1-2; the TCRdb D gene call, TRBD1, has no DNA to confirm it. This CDR3 contains 13 residues. Germline-derived CDR1 and CDR2 are SGHKS and YYEKEE (reference sequence). The CDR3 here is CASEDRGEYGYTF.

The chain combines TRBV4-1 with TRBJ2-1. The CDR3 runs to 15 residues. From germline, CDR1 is MGHRA and CDR2 YSYEKL. This chain's CDR3 is CASSRKEGTYNEQFF.

The chain couples TRBV4-1 to TRBJ1-1; TCRdb's assignment of TRBD1 cannot be checked, as there is no DNA. The CDR3 has 16 residues. The germline CDR1 and CDR2 sequences are MGHRA and YSYEKL. The CDR3: CASSQPTGVRDTEAFF.

Here the CDR3 reads CATSTFGTGRGEKLFF. The chain joins TRBV15 to TRBJ1-4; there is no DNA to check the TCRdb D call of TRBD1. The CDR3 contains 16 residues. Germline V CDR1 and CDR2: LNHNV, YYDKDF (reference sequence). The full variable domain, completed using reference TRBV15 and TRBJ1-4, is DAMVIQNPRYQVTQFGKPVTLSCSQTLNHNVMYWYQQKSSQAPKLLFHYYDKDFNNEADTPDNFQSRRPNTSFCFLDIRSPGLGDTAMYLCATSTFGTGRGEKLFFGSGTQLSVL.

The rearrangement joins TRBV3-1 to TRBJ2-1; TCRdb outputs TRBD2, but without DNA this stays unchecked. CDR3 length: 15 amino acids. Germline-derived CDR1 and CDR2 are LGHDT and YNNKEL (reference sequence). Here the CDR3 reads CASSLDGRRYNEQFF.

The V gene is TRBV15, the J gene TRBJ1-4. The CDR3 has 14 residues. CDR1 and CDR2 from the germline V gene are LNHNV and YYDKDF (reference sequence). The CDR3 loop is CATSRGGTSEKLFF.

This chain connects TRBV24-1 to TRBJ1-1. This CDR3 spans 12 amino acids. Per germline, CDR1 KGHDR and CDR2 SFDVKD. The CDR3 loop reads CATSLKNTEAFF.

The V call is TRBV2, the J call TRBJ1-5; the TCRdb D gene call, TRBD1, has no DNA to confirm it. This CDR3 comprises 15 residues. Germline V gene sequence: CDR1 SNHLY, CDR2 FYNNEI. The CDR3 here is CASSAIGTVDQPQHF. Combining the CDR3 with reference TRBV2 and TRBJ1-5 gives the whole variable domain EPEVTQTPSHQVTQMGQEVILRCVPISNHLYFYWYRQILGQKVEFLVSFYNNEISEKSEIFDDQFSVERPDGSNFTLKIRSTKLEDSAMYFCASSAIGTVDQPQHFGDGTRLSIL.